This T cell receptor (beta chain) was retrieved from a study of blood T cell repertoires in COVID-19. Background on the study: PBMCs, B-cell-depleted T cells, or T cells provided the cDNA or gDNA that made up the material.

TCRdb's table, derived via immunoSEQ multiplex PCR, lists solely in-frame clones and lacks some. The repertoire holds 80,000 to 95,000 clones, with about 83% as singletons. The V end was cut by 4 bases, the J end by 5 bases, with 14 bases between. Germline values: CDR1 MGHDK, CDR2 SYGVNS. This CDR3 is built from 14 residues. This sequence originates from a woman in her 70s with acute or convalescent COVID-19. Sample: peripheral blood. The chain links TRBV25-1 to TRBJ1-1; possible D gene TRBD1, 5 bases. The DNA for the CDR3 is TGTGCCAGCAGTGCCAGAAGGGAGGGGACTGAAGCTTTCTTT. It is translated as CASSARREGTEAFF.